These 9 T cell receptor beta chains were all obtained from the same sample, sequenced in a study of Graves' ophthalmopathy and Graves' hyperthyroidism. Scientists amplified the TCR beta CDR3 regions from RNA transcripts. The workflow started with a first-round RT-PCR run with HTBI primers and then moved on to a second-round multiplex PCR. TCRdb passed the multiplex PCR reads through MiXCR, listing each CDR3 protein once. The data show about 170,000 distinct CDR3 sequences, with about 40% seen just once and roughly 6% held by the top ten. Sequenced material: peripheral blood. Receptors were obtained from a woman aged 40 to 50 with Graves' ophthalmopathy.

In nucleotides, the CDR3 is TGTGCCAGCAGCCCCAGGGCTAGCGGGAGTCGTGAGACCCAGTACTTC. It encodes CASSPRASGSRETQYF. This sequence joins TRBV7-2 and TRBJ2-5; TRBD2 matches 10 bases. Germline V CDR1 and CDR2: SGHTA, FQGNSA. The CDR3 covers 16 residues. The junction had 11 bases not matched to a gene; V was cut back by 5 bases and J by 5 bases.

This clonotype was recorded many times. The V gene is TRBV4-3, the J gene TRBJ2-5; D not certain. The CDR3 extends over 14 amino acids. Germline V gene data show CDR1 as LGHNA and CDR2 as YSLEER. Trimming took 2 bases from V and 2 from J, leaving 9 bases between them. The CDR3 coding sequence is TGCGCCAGCAGCCAATGGGGAAGTCAAGAGACCCAGTACTTC. Translation gives CASSQWGSQETQYF.

This clonotype has ten or more counts. The V and J genes are TRBV7-9 and TRBJ2-7; TRBD2 agrees at 7 bases. The CDR3 extends over 13 amino acids. Germline V gene sequence: CDR1 SEHNR, CDR2 FQNEAQ (reference sequence). Trimming removed 7 bases from V and 2 bases from J; junction bases left unmatched: 5. CDR3 region: CASTKAGPYEQYF. The CDR3, as DNA: TGTGCCAGCACTAAAGCGGGGCCCTACGAGCAGTACTTC.

In this sample, this clonotype turned up many times. This chain links TRBV6-2 or TRBV6-3 with TRBJ1-1; D perhaps matches TRBD1 (6 bases). The CDR3 has 15 residues. V was pared by 4 bases and J by 0 bases, with 12 bases between. Germline V gene sequence: CDR1 MNHEY, CDR2 SVGEGT. CDR3 in amino acids: CASSSPTGLNTEAFF. The CDR3 nucleotides read TGTGCCAGCAGTTCCCCGACAGGCCTGAACACTGAAGCTTTCTTT.

The chain carries TRBV29-1 and TRBJ2-5; TRBD2 is a possible D gene (7 bases). This CDR3 has 13 residues. Trimming pared 6 bases from V and 5 bases from J, leaving 16 bases between. Germline values: CDR1 SQVTM, CDR2 ANQGSEA. CDR3 in amino acids: CSVSGVRGETQYF. The CDR3 DNA reads as TGCAGCGTCAGCGGGGTTAGGGGGGAGACCCAGTACTTC.

This clonotype was detected ten times or more. This sequence joins TRBV12-3 or TRBV12-4 and TRBJ2-7; the D gene is possibly TRBD1 (6 bases). CDR3 length equals 13 residues. Trimming pared 6 bases from V and 2 bases from J, leaving 11 bases between. The CDR3 sequence is CASRRDMAYEQYF. Here the CDR3 DNA reads TGTGCCAGCAGACGGGACATGGCCTACGAGCAGTACTTC.

This clonotype was counted many times. This sequence joins TRBV20-1 and TRBJ2-5; TRBD2 matches 15 bases. The V and J ends lost 6 bases and 3 bases, in that order; junction bases with no gene match: 8. CDR3 length: 16 amino acids. The V gene's germline CDR1 is DFQATT and CDR2 SNEGSKA (reference sequence). This CDR3 reads CSAPGLAGGREETQYF. For the CDR3, the DNA is TGCAGTGCCCCGGGACTAGCGGGAGGTAGAGAAGAGACCCAGTACTTC.

The chain combines TRBV28 with TRBJ2-2, with D hard to call. With 8 bases removed from V and 3 bases from J, the gap between germline ends came to 10 bases. CDR3 length: 13 residues. The germline CDR1 and CDR2 sequences are MDHEN and SYDVKM. The CDR3 loop reads CASRRADTGELFF. CDR3 DNA: TGTGCCAGCCGTCGGGCGGACACCGGGGAGCTGTTTTTT.

Only a few counts were recorded for this clonotype. The chain couples TRBV6-2 or TRBV6-3 to TRBJ2-7; D is perhaps TRBD1 (6 bases). The CDR3 spans 15 residues. Germline V lookup: CDR1 MNHEY, CDR2 SVGEGT. Trimming stripped 5 bases from V and 1 base from J, with 15 bases between. The CDR3 here is CASSRTRGPSYEQYF. In DNA, the CDR3 is TGTGCCAGCAGTCGGACCAGGGGACCATCCTACGAGCAGTACTTC.